Listed here are 20 T cell receptor beta chains from one sample, sequenced in a study of T cell changes during pregnancy in multiple sclerosis. Method: immunoSEQ multiplex PCR; TCRdb's copy keeps in-frame clones and lacks some. This table holds tens of thousands of clones, roughly 90% found once. This specimen consisted of peripheral blood, obtained in the second trimester of pregnancy. The receptors originated from a female donor in good health, enrolled as a control in a pregnancy study.

The rearrangement joins TRBV4-2 to TRBJ1-1; perhaps TRBD1 as D (5 bases). The V gene lost 1 base and the J gene lost 5 bases, with 14 bases spanning the gap. CDR1 is LGHNA and CDR2 is YNFKEQ in the germline V gene. The CDR3 is made up of 15 amino acids. The CDR3 coding sequence is TGTGCCAGCAGCCAAGCGGAAGGTGGGGGGACTGAAGCTTTCTTT. It translates to CASSQAEGGGTEAFF.

This clone was observed once. The chain is built from TRBV11-2 and TRBJ1-2; 7 positions match TRBD1. V trimming: 4 bases; J trimming: 2 bases; junction bases outside the gene matches: 4. CDR3 size: 14 residues. Germline CDR1 and CDR2: SGHAT and FQNNGV. DNA for the CDR3: TGTGCCAGCAGCTCGATCAGGGGGAACTATGGCTACACCTTC. Its translation is CASSSIRGNYGYTF. Variable domain in full (rest from reference TRBV11-2 and TRBJ1-2): EAGVAQSPRYKIIEKRQSVAFWCNPISGHATLYWYQQILGQGPKLLIQFQNNGVVDDSQLPKDRFSAERLKGVDSTLKIQPAKLEDSAVYLCASSSIRGNYGYTFGSGTRLTVV.

The chain has TRBV27 and TRBJ1-2, with D tentatively TRBD1 (6 bases). The CDR3 is made up of 13 amino acids. Germline lookup yields CDR1 MNHEY and CDR2 SMNVEV (reference sequence). V shed 6 bases and J shed 5 bases, with 13 bases lying between them. CDR3 region: CASSPDRFYGYTF. In DNA form, the CDR3 reads TGTGCCAGCAGCCCTGACAGGTTTTATGGCTACACCTTC.

The chain recombines TRBV5-1 with TRBJ2-1; 7 positions match TRBD1. Losses at the gene ends were 1 base for V and 7 bases for J; bases not matched to a gene: 8. The CDR3 spans 15 residues. Germline CDR1 reads SGHRS; CDR2 reads YFSETQ. CDR3 bases: TGCGCCAGCAGCTTGTCGAGGGGCAGGGGGAATGAGCAGTTCTTC. Residues: CASSLSRGRGNEQFF. Full variable domain (remainder filled in from reference TRBV5-1 and TRBJ2-1): KAGVTQTPRYLIKTRGQQVTLSCSPISGHRSVSWYQQTPGQGLQFLFEYFSETQRNKGNFPGRFSGRQFSNSRSEMNVSTLELGDSALYLCASSLSRGRGNEQFFGPGTRLTVL.

The chain has TRBV5-5 and TRBJ1-2; 9 bases match TRBD1. This CDR3 contains 15 residues. Trimming removed 2 bases from V and 1 base from J; junction bases left unmatched: 3. Germline values: CDR1 SGHKS, CDR2 YYEKEE (reference sequence). CDR3 amino acids: CASSLQGAGNYGYTF. CDR3 sequence (DNA): TGTGCCAGCAGCTTACAGGGGGCTGGTAACTATGGCTACACCTTC.

The J gene is TRBJ2-1, the V gene TRBV7-6; maybe TRBD2 (6 bases). This CDR3 contains 15 residues. V lost 2 bases to trimming and J lost 4 bases, with 12 bases between them. The V gene's germline CDR1 is SGHVS and CDR2 FNYEAQ. The DNA of the CDR3 is TGTGCCAGCAGCTTATCGGACGGGGGATACAATGAGCAGTTCTTC. Translation gives CASSLSDGGYNEQFF.

The chain combines TRBV7-2 with TRBJ2-7, with D possibly being TRBD2 (6 bases). CDR1 and CDR2 from the germline V gene are SGHTA and FQGNSA. The CDR3 loop spans 13 amino acids. V was clipped by 4 bases and J by 5 bases, with 12 bases between them. The CDR3 sequence: CASSSRGGDEQYF. CDR3 coding DNA: TGTGCCAGCAGCTCCCGGGGAGGAGACGAGCAGTACTTC.

J is TRBJ2-7 and V is TRBV7-8; tentatively, D is TRBD1 (6 bases). CDR1 SGHVS and CDR2 FQNEAQ come from the germline V gene. V gave up 1 base and J gave up 3 bases, with 13 bases separating them. This CDR3 contains 15 residues. The CDR3 spells CASSLGRDIFYEQYF. For the CDR3, the DNA is TGTGCCAGCAGCTTAGGCCGGGACATTTTCTACGAGCAGTACTTC.

The chain employs TRBV18 and TRBJ2-7, with 7 nucleotides matching TRBD2. CDR3 length: 11 residues. Germline CDR1 KGHSH, CDR2 LQKENI. The V segment lost 3 bases and the J segment 7 bases; nucleotides outside the gene matches: 0. This chain's CDR3 is CASSPGGEQYF. CDR3 DNA: TGTGCCAGCTCACCGGGGGGGGAGCAGTACTTC. The full variable domain, with the rest looked up from reference TRBV18 and TRBJ2-7, is NAGVMQNPRHLVRRRGQEARLRCSPMKGHSHVYWYRQLPEEGLKFMVYLQKENIIDESGMPKERFSAEFPKEGPSILRIQQVVRGDSAAYFCASSPGGEQYFGPGTRLTVT.

The V gene is TRBV7-3, the J gene TRBJ2-4; TRBD1 agrees at 10 bases. Per the germline V gene, CDR1 is SGHTA and CDR2 is FQGTGA. Unmatched junction bases numbered 2, after V lost 5 bases and J lost 7 bases. This CDR3 contains 13 residues. This chain's CDR3 is CASSTGQGNIQYF. CDR3 nucleotides: TGTGCCAGCAGCACGGGACAGGGGAACATTCAGTACTTC.

This clone was seen once. The rearrangement links TRBV9 to TRBJ1-4; D unclear. This CDR3 region has 14 residues. V was pared by 0 bases and J by 6 bases, with 9 bases between. In germline, CDR1 is SGDLS, CDR2 YYNGEE. CDR3 in amino acids: CASSVGVEDEKLFF. Here the CDR3 DNA reads TGTGCCAGCAGCGTAGGGGTGGAGGATGAAAAACTGTTTTTT.

V and J are TRBV27 and TRBJ2-7; maybe TRBD2 (5 bases). The CDR3 totals 13 residues. V was pared by 3 bases and J by 2 bases, with 8 bases between. The germline gives CDR1 MNHEY, CDR2 SMNVEV (reference sequence). DNA of the CDR3: TGTGCCAGCAGTTTCCCCGGGACCTACGAGCAGTACTTC. Its protein product is CASSFPGTYEQYF.

The rearrangement uses TRBV7-2 and TRBJ2-7; TRBD2 aligns across 8 bases. The V gene end was trimmed by 5 bases and the J gene end by 2 bases; junction bases not matched to a gene: 8. CDR1 is SGHTA, CDR2 FQGNSA, per germline. This CDR3 is built from 15 residues. CDR3 protein: CASSPRAGVPYEQYF. CDR3 coding DNA: TGTGCCAGCAGCCCAAGAGCGGGAGTACCCTACGAGCAGTACTTC.

V and J are TRBV7-3 and TRBJ2-3, with D maybe TRBD2 (5 bases). The V end lost 5 bases, the J end lost 6 bases, and 9 bases lay between the germline ends. This CDR3 is built from 12 residues. CDR1 is SGHTA and CDR2 is FQGTGA in the germline V gene. The CDR3 sequence: CASSVTGDTQYF. In nucleotides, the CDR3 is TGTGCCAGCAGCGTCACGGGGGATACGCAGTATTTT.

The rearrangement uses TRBV5-6 and TRBJ1-4, with TRBD1 as a possible D gene (6 bases). Germline loops: CDR1 SGHDT, CDR2 YYEEEE. With 3 bases removed from V and 5 bases from J, the gap between germline ends came to 20 bases. CDR3 length: 17 amino acids. The CDR3 sequence: CASSSGQLARGNEKLFF. CDR3 in DNA: TGTGCCAGCAGCTCCGGACAGCTAGCTAGGGGGAATGAAAAACTGTTTTTT.

This rearrangement joins TRBV7-2 to TRBJ1-1; D perhaps matches TRBD1 (5 bases). The CDR3 spans 14 residues. CDR1 SGHTA and CDR2 FQGNSA come from the germline V gene. Trimming left V 4 bases short and J 0 bases short, with 9 bases between. This CDR3 is CASSSTVMNTEAFF. In DNA, the CDR3 is TGTGCCAGCAGCTCGACAGTTATGAACACTGAAGCTTTCTTT.

This chain connects TRBV2 to TRBJ1-1; D gene ambiguous. This CDR3 has 10 residues. Per germline, CDR1 SNHLY and CDR2 FYNNEI. V was trimmed by 6 bases and J by 4 bases, leaving 3 bases between them. The CDR3 loop is CASSFTEAFF. CDR3 nucleotides: TGTGCCAGCAGCTTCACTGAAGCTTTCTTT.

V usage is TRBV27 and J usage is TRBJ2-7; TRBD2 agrees at 9 bases. V lost 3 bases and J lost 2; bases outside the gene matches: 5. This CDR3 has 15 amino acids. Germline V gives CDR1 MNHEY, CDR2 SMNVEV (reference sequence). The CDR3 loop is CASSFTSGFPYEQYF. CDR3 sequence (DNA): TGTGCCAGCAGTTTTACTAGCGGGTTCCCCTACGAGCAGTACTTC.

The chain is built from TRBV5-4 and TRBJ1-1; TRBD1 aligns across 7 bases. The CDR3 runs 14 residues. CDR1 and CDR2 (germline): SGHNT, YYREEE (reference sequence). With V trimmed by 5 bases and J by 5 bases, 9 bases remained unmatched. The CDR3 protein is CASSRRQGRTEAFF. CDR3 DNA: TGTGCCAGCAGTCGAAGACAGGGACGAACTGAAGCTTTCTTT.

The chain employs TRBV6-5 and TRBJ2-2; TRBD1 might be the D (5 bases). Per germline, CDR1 MNHEY and CDR2 SVGAGI. Between the trimmed V and J ends, which lost 7 bases and 1 base, there was a span of 10 bases. This CDR3 contains 14 residues. Here the CDR3 DNA reads TGTGCCAGCACCCGACAGCGGAACACCGGGGAGCTGTTTTTT. Its protein product is CASTRQRNTGELFF.